The present T cell receptor (beta chain) was sequenced within a study of blood T cell repertoires in COVID-19. Looking at the study overall: Acute-phase and convalescent COVID-19 samples originated in the United States, Italy and Spain. The analysed material was cDNA or gDNA that came from T cells, B-cell-depleted T cells, or PBMCs.

Per the authors' pipeline: Amplifying reference gene primers gave estimates of nucleated cell counts. Repertoires were generated with immunoSEQ multiplex PCR, while TCRdb's copy carries only in-frame clones and drops some. V, J and clone size are those of that table, while D and trimming were read from the DNA. The table includes about 180,000 clones, roughly 84% detected once. Germline V gene data show CDR1 as KGHDR and CDR2 as SFDVKD. There are 17 residues in the CDR3. One Seattle source followed patients from active infection through their disease course. Sequenced: peripheral blood. The rearrangement links TRBV24-1 to TRBJ1-2, with TRBD1 matching 8 bases. The TCR originated in a woman between 35 and 50 years old with COVID-19, enrolled during active disease. The CDR3 DNA sequence: TGTGCAACTTCGGAAGGGAGACAGGGGTTAAGGGGTGATGGCTACACCTTC. Its protein is CATSEGRQGLRGDGYTF.